What follows is one T cell receptor beta chain and its context. This record comes from a study of shared clonotypes between healthy human individuals. Sequenced by immunoSEQ multiplex PCR; TCRdb stores in-frame clones only, minus some. The data hold about 1 million clones, with around 76% observed a single time. The V and J ends lost 1 base and 3 bases respectively, with 7 bases between them. This CDR3 region has 13 residues. Germline assignment: CDR1 SGHRS and CDR2 YFSETQ. This receptor was obtained from a young man in good health. Sequencing was done on a sample of memory CD4+ T cells sorted from blood. The subset: CD45RA-negative fraction. The chain links TRBV5-1 to TRBJ2-5, with D maybe TRBD1 (6 bases). CDR3 sequence (DNA): TGCGCCAGCAGCTTGTGGACAGAAGAGACCCAGTACTTC. This translates into CASSLWTEETQYF.